These 24 T cell receptor beta chains share one sample of origin, sequenced in a study of blood T cell repertoires in COVID-19. Generated by immunoSEQ multiplex PCR, the TCRdb table keeps only in-frame clones and is missing some. The sample lists roughly 180,000 clones, around 76% occurring once. The sample taken for sequencing was peripheral blood. These receptors came from a woman in her fifties or sixties with active or convalescent COVID-19.

The chain joins TRBV6-5 to TRBJ1-1; weak D call: TRBD1 (6 bases). The V gene's germline CDR1 is MNHEY and CDR2 SVGAGI. V was cut by 0 bases and J by 4 bases, with 6 bases left in between. This CDR3 comprises 13 residues. CDR3 amino acids: CASSYSGATEAFF. The CDR3 coding sequence is TGTGCCAGCAGTTACTCGGGGGCCACTGAAGCTTTCTTT.

The chain employs TRBV15 and TRBJ2-7, with TRBD1 matching 10 bases. Unmatched junction bases numbered 4, after V lost 0 bases and J lost 2 bases. CDR3 length equals 16 residues. The germline V gene has CDR1 LNHNV and CDR2 YYDKDF (reference sequence). This CDR3 reads CATSRERDRGPYEQYF. CDR3 sequence (DNA): TGTGCCACCAGCAGAGAAAGGGACAGGGGACCCTACGAGCAGTACTTC. Using reference TRBV15 and TRBJ2-7 for the parts outside the CDR3, the full variable domain is DAMVIQNPRYQVTQFGKPVTLSCSQTLNHNVMYWYQQKSSQAPKLLFHYYDKDFNNEADTPDNFQSRRPNTSFCFLDIRSPGLGDTAMYLCATSRERDRGPYEQYFGPGTRLTVT.

The rearrangement joins TRBV7-8 to TRBJ1-5; 7 nucleotides align to TRBD1. This CDR3 comprises 14 residues. Germline V gene lookup returns CDR1 SGHVS and CDR2 FQNEAQ. The junction had 1 base not matched to a gene; V was cut back by 1 base and J by 4 bases. The CDR3 nucleotides are TGTGCCAGCAGCTTAGAGACAGGGAATCAGCCCCAGCATTTT. Its protein is CASSLETGNQPQHF.

V and J are TRBV28 and TRBJ2-7; 9 bases are shared with TRBD1. The CDR3 runs to 16 residues. Germline lookup yields CDR1 MDHEN and CDR2 SYDVKM. Trimming at V came to 6 bases and at J to 4 bases, leaving 13 bases not matched to a gene. The CDR3 sequence: CASSSFLNRGRYEQYF. Written as DNA, the CDR3 is TGTGCCAGCAGCAGTTTCTTAAACAGGGGGCGATACGAGCAGTACTTC.

The chain links TRBV7-9 to TRBJ2-1; D is perhaps TRBD2 (6 bases). This CDR3 contains 15 residues. Germline V gene data show CDR1 as SEHNR and CDR2 as FQNEAQ (reference sequence). V lost 5 bases and J 4 bases, leaving 15 bases between the germline ends. CDR3 sequence reads: CASSASGTVYNEQFF. CDR3 nucleotide sequence: TGTGCCAGCAGCGCCTCCGGGACTGTATACAATGAGCAGTTCTTC.

V is TRBV2 and J is TRBJ2-1; 11 nucleotides align to TRBD2. Germline V lookup: CDR1 SNHLY, CDR2 FYNNEI. V was clipped by 9 bases and J by 4 bases; unmatched bases: 14. CDR3 length equals 17 residues. The DNA of the CDR3 is TGTGCCAGTCAAGCCGGGACTAGCGGCCGAAAGTACAATGAGCAGTTCTTC. It is translated as CASQAGTSGRKYNEQFF.

The table lists this clone with a few counts. The chain uses TRBV18 and TRBJ1-1; perhaps TRBD1 as D (6 bases). Germline CDR1 and CDR2: KGHSH and LQKENI. There are 15 residues in the CDR3. Trimming cost V 2 bases and J 3 bases, with 13 bases left between them. CDR3 nucleotide sequence: TGTGCCAGCTCACCAATGGCAGGGGCAGACACTGAAGCTTTCTTT. It yields the protein CASSPMAGADTEAFF.

This clone was counted between two and nine times. The rearrangement links TRBV6-2 or TRBV6-3 to TRBJ2-3, with 9 bases matching TRBD2. J lost 5 bases, V lost 0 bases, and 6 bases had no gene match. Germline-derived CDR1 and CDR2 are MNHEY and SVGEGT. This CDR3 region has 16 residues. The CDR3 DNA sequence: TGTGCCAGCAGTTACTCGCTAGCGGGGATGGGAGATACGCAGTATTTT. Its translation: CASSYSLAGMGDTQYF.

The chain has TRBV21-1 and TRBJ1-2; no check of the table's D call, TRBD1, against the DNA was made. TRBV21-1 is termed a pseudogene. The CDR3 has 16 amino acids. The CDR3 loop is CASSKGVTEGDYGYTF. The CDR3 DNA reads as TGTGCCAGCAGCAAGGGGGTAACAGAGGGGGACTATGGCTACACCTTC.

This chain connects TRBV7-8 to TRBJ1-5, with D tentatively TRBD1 (5 bases). V was shortened by 2 bases and J by 4 bases, with 9 bases between the two germline ends. Germline V CDR1 and CDR2: SGHVS, FQNEAQ. This CDR3 has 14 amino acids. CDR3 DNA: TGTGCCAGCAGCTTACAGGACAAGAATCAGCCCCAGCATTTT. Protein product: CASSLQDKNQPQHF.

The chain employs TRBV6-5 and TRBJ1-6; 7 positions agree with TRBD1. The CDR3 covers 14 residues. The V gene's germline CDR1 is MNHEY and CDR2 SVGAGI. Losses at the gene ends were 3 bases for V and 8 bases for J; bases not matched to a gene: 4. The CDR3: CASSYYRGDSPLHF. In DNA, the CDR3 is TGTGCCAGCAGTTATTACAGGGGAGATTCACCCCTCCACTTT.

The rearrangement links TRBV6-1 to TRBJ2-1; 9 bases are a match to TRBD1. CDR1 is MNHNS, CDR2 SASEGT, per germline. This CDR3 is built from 15 residues. Unmatched junction bases numbered 8, after V lost 2 bases and J lost 9 bases. As DNA, the CDR3 is TGTGCCAGCAGTGAAAGGTGGGACAGGGAGGGTGAGCAGTTCTTC. Amino acids: CASSERWDREGEQFF.

The table lists this clone with a count of one. The chain is built from TRBV5-4 and TRBJ2-1; 9 bases match TRBD2. This CDR3 contains 15 residues. The germline CDR1 and CDR2 sequences are SGHNT and YYREEE (reference sequence). J was trimmed by 5 bases and V by 0 bases; bases with no gene match: 3. CDR3: CASSLGGGADNEQFF. CDR3 DNA: TGTGCCAGCAGCTTGGGCGGGGGGGCCGACAATGAGCAGTTCTTC.

The chain combines TRBV5-1 with TRBJ2-4; 9 bases match TRBD2. Germline V gene data show CDR1 as SGHRS and CDR2 as YFSETQ. CDR3 length: 17 amino acids. V lost 3 bases to trimming and J lost 10 bases; unmatched junction nucleotides: 17. In nucleotides, the CDR3 is TGCGCCAGCAGCTCGCCGGCTAGCGGGGCTGGTGGGGGGATTCAGTACTTC. Amino acids: CASSSPASGAGGGIQYF.

The chain employs TRBV6-5 and TRBJ2-5, with TRBD2 matching 11 bases. Looked up from germline, CDR1 is MNHEY and CDR2 is SVGAGI. CDR3 length: 15 residues. V was pared by 6 bases and J by 5 bases, with 8 bases of the junction left unmatched. The CDR3 is CASSRLAGGGETQYF. The CDR3 DNA reads as TGTGCCAGCAGCCGGCTAGCGGGAGGAGGGGAGACCCAGTACTTC.

The chain employs TRBV27 and TRBJ2-5; 7 positions match TRBD2. This CDR3 comprises 14 residues. With 2 bases clipped from V and 1 base from J, the junction kept 1 base outside the gene matches. Looked up from germline, CDR1 is MNHEY and CDR2 is SMNVEV (reference sequence). The chain's CDR3 is CASSLAGVQETQYF. CDR3 nucleotide sequence: TGTGCCAGCAGTTTAGCGGGGGTCCAAGAGACCCAGTACTTC.

The chain is built from TRBV14 and TRBJ1-6, with D tentatively TRBD1 (6 bases). CDR3 length: 15 residues. Germline CDR1 and CDR2: SGHDN and FVKESK. V lost 4 bases to trimming and J lost 7 bases, with 14 bases between them. The CDR3 DNA sequence: TGTGCCAGCAGCCCCTGGGACATCAGAAATTCACCCCTCCACTTT. Its translation: CASSPWDIRNSPLHF. Combining the CDR3 with reference TRBV14 and TRBJ1-6 gives the whole variable domain EAGVTQFPSHSVIEKGQTVTLRCDPISGHDNLYWYRRVMGKEIKFLLHFVKESKQDESGMPNNRFLAERTGGTYSTLKVQPAELEDSGVYFCASSPWDIRNSPLHFGNGTRLTVT.

The chain is built from TRBV28 and TRBJ1-2, with D unclear. Trimming pared 6 bases from V and 0 bases from J, leaving 14 bases between. CDR1 MDHEN and CDR2 SYDVKM come from the germline V gene. The CDR3 extends over 15 amino acids. The CDR3 coding sequence is TGTGCCAGCAGGCAACAGCCTACAGCTAACTATGGCTACACCTTC. Its protein is CASRQQPTANYGYTF.

CDR3: CATSDHGTGWGYTF. CDR3 in DNA: TGTGCCACCAGTGACCATGGGACAGGGTGGGGCTACACCTTC. The J gene is TRBJ1-2, the V gene TRBV24-1, with 9 bases identical to TRBD1. Per the germline V gene, CDR1 is KGHDR and CDR2 is SFDVKD. CDR3 length: 14 residues. The ends lost 4 bases at V and 8 bases at J; junction bases unmatched: 7.

This chain connects TRBV19 to TRBJ2-2, with TRBD1 matching 8 bases. CDR3 length: 17 residues. After removal of 4 bases from V and 6 bases from J, the junction contained 13 bases not matched to a gene. Germline V gene sequence: CDR1 LNHDA, CDR2 SQIVND (reference sequence). CDR3 nucleotides: TGTGCCAGTAGTACCAGGGGGCTACACCTATGGTCCGGGGAGCTGTTTTTT. This sequence encodes CASSTRGLHLWSGELFF. The variable domain in full, completed from reference TRBV19 and TRBJ2-2, reads DGGITQSPKYLFRKEGQNVTLSCEQNLNHDAMYWYRQDPGQGLRLIYYSQIVNDFQKGDIAEGYSVSREKKESFPLTVTSAQKNPTAFYLCASSTRGLHLWSGELFFGEGSRLTVL.

The chain has TRBV7-2 and TRBJ2-3; TRBD1 aligns across 10 bases. Germline loops: CDR1 SGHTA, CDR2 FQGNSA. The CDR3 has 15 amino acids. V gave up 5 bases and J gave up 4 bases; unmatched junction bases: 6. The CDR3 sequence: CASSPGQGGSDTQYF. CDR3 DNA: TGTGCCAGCAGCCCAGGACAGGGGGGCTCAGATACGCAGTATTTT.

This clone was seen at least ten times. The genes are TRBV7-2 and TRBJ1-2; D remains ambiguous. Germline V gene data show CDR1 as SGHTA and CDR2 as FQGNSA. The CDR3 has 14 residues. Trimming cost V 1 base and J 2 bases, with 8 bases left between them. CDR3 in DNA: TGTGCCAGCAGCTTAGGGCACGCCAACTATGGCTACACCTTC. Encoded protein: CASSLGHANYGYTF.

The chain is built from TRBV6-2 or TRBV6-3 and TRBJ2-3; 10 bases are shared with TRBD2. Germline CDR1 reads MNHEY; CDR2 reads SVGEGT. Trimming removed 2 bases from V and 2 bases from J; junction bases left unmatched: 7. This CDR3 spans 17 amino acids. In DNA form, the CDR3 reads TGTGCCAGCAGTTACGAGCGGGGGGGCCTTAACACAGATACGCAGTATTTT. The encoded protein is CASSYERGGLNTDTQYF.

This sequence joins TRBV18 and TRBJ1-5; 8 positions match TRBD1. CDR3 length: 16 residues. Germline loops: CDR1 KGHSH, CDR2 LQKENI. Trimming at V came to 6 bases and at J to 2 bases, leaving 9 bases not matched to a gene. The CDR3 DNA sequence: TGTGCCAGCTCTCCGGAGGACAGGGTAGGCAATCAGCCCCAGCATTTT. Protein: CASSPEDRVGNQPQHF. The full variable domain, its missing parts supplied by reference TRBV18 and TRBJ1-5, is NAGVMQNPRHLVRRRGQEARLRCSPMKGHSHVYWYRQLPEEGLKFMVYLQKENIIDESGMPKERFSAEFPKEGPSILRIQQVVRGDSAAYFCASSPEDRVGNQPQHFGDGTRLSIL.